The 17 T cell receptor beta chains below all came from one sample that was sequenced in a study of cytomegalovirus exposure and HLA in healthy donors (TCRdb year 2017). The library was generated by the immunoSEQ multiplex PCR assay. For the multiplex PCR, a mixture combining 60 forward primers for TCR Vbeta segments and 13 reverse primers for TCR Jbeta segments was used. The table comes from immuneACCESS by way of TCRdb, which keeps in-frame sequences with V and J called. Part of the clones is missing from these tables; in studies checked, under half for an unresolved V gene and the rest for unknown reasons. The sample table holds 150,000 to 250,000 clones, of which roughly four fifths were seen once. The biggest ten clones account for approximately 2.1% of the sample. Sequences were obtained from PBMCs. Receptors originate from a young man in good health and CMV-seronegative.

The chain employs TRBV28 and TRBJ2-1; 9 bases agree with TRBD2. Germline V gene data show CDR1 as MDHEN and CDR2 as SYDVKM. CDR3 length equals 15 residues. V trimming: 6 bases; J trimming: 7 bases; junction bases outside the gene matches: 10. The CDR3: CASSLLGGRGNEQFF. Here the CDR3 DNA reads TGTGCCAGCAGCCTTCTGGGCGGGAGGGGGAATGAGCAGTTCTTC. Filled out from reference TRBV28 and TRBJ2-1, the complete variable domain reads DVKVTQSSRYLVKRTGEKVFLECVQDMDHENMFWYRQDPGLGLRLIYFSYDVKMKEKGDIPEGYSVSREKKERFSLILESASTNQTSMYLCASSLLGGRGNEQFFGPGTRLTVL.

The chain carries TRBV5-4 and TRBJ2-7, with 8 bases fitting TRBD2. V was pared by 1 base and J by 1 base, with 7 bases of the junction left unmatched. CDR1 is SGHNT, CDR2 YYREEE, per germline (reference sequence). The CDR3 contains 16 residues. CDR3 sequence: CASSLLRAGDSYEQYF. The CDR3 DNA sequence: TGTGCCAGCAGCTTGTTGAGAGCGGGGGATTCCTACGAGCAGTACTTC.

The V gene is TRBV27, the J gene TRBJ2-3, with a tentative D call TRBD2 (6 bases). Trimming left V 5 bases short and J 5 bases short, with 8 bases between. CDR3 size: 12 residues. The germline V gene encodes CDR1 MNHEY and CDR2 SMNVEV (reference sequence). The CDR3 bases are TGTGCCAGCAGTAAAGCGGGAGATACGCAGTATTTT. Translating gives CASSKAGDTQYF.

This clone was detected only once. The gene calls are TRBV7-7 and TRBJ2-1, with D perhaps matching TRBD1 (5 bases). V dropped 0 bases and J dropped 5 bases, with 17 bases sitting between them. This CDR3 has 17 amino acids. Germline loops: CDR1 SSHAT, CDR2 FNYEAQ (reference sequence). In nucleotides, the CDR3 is TGTGCCAGCAGCTTAGCCCTCGGGCAGGGTGTGAACAATGAGCAGTTCTTC. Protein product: CASSLALGQGVNNEQFF. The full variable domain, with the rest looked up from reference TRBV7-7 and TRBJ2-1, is GAGVSQSPRYKVTKRGQDVTLRCDPISSHATLYWYQQALGQGPEFLTYFNYEAQPDKSGLPSDRFSAERPEGSISTLTIQRTEQRDSAMYRCASSLALGQGVNNEQFFGPGTRLTVL.

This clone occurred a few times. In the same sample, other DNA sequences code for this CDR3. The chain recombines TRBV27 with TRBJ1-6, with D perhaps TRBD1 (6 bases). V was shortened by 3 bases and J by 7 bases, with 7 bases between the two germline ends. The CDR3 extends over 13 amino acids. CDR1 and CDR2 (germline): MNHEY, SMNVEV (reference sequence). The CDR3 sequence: CASSFQGNSPLHF. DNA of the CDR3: TGTGCCAGCAGTTTTCAGGGGAATTCACCCCTCCACTTT.

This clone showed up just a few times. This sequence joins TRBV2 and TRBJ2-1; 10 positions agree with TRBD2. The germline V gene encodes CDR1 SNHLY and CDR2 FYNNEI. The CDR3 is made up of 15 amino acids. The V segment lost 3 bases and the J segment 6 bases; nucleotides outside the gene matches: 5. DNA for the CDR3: TGTGCCAGCAGTGACTTACTAGCGGGACTCAATGAGCAGTTCTTC. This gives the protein CASSDLLAGLNEQFF.

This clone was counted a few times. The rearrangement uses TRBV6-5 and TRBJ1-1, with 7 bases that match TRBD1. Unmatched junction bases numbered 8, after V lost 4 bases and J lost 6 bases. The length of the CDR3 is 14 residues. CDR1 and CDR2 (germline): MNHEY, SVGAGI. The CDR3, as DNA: TGTGCCAGCAGTTTCCAACAGGGGATAGCTGAAGCTTTCTTT. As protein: CASSFQQGIAEAFF.

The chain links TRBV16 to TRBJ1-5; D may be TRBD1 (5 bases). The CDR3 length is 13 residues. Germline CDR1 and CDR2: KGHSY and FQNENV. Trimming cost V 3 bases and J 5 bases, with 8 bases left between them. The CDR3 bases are TGTGCCAGCAGCCAGGGGCGAGATCAGCCCCAGCATTTT. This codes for CASSQGRDQPQHF.

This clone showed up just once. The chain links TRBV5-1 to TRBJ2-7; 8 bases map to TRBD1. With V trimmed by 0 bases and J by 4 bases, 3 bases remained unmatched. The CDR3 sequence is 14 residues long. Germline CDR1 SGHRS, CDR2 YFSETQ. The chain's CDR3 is CASSLGDRTYEQYF. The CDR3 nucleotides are TGCGCCAGCAGCTTGGGGGACAGGACATACGAGCAGTACTTC.

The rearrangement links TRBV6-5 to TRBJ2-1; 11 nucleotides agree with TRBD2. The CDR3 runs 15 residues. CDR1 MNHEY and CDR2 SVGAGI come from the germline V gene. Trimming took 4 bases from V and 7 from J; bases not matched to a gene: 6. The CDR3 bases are TGTGCCAGCAGTTTACTAGCGGGAGTAGCAAATGAGCAGTTCTTC. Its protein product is CASSLLAGVANEQFF.

The DNA for the CDR3 is TGTGCCAGTACCCTTCTCGACAGGAGCAATAGCAATCAGCCCCAGCATTTT. It yields the protein CASTLLDRSNSNQPQHF. The chain recombines TRBV19 with TRBJ1-5; tentatively, D is TRBD1 (6 bases). V lost 7 bases and J 0 bases, leaving 19 bases between the germline ends. The length of the CDR3 is 17 residues. Germline lookup yields CDR1 LNHDA and CDR2 SQIVND (reference sequence).

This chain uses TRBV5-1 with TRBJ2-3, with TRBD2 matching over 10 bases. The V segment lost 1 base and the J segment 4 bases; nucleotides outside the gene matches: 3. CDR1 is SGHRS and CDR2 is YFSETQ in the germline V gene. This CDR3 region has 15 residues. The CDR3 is CASSLSSGSSDTQYF. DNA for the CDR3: TGCGCCAGCAGCTTGTCTAGCGGGAGTTCAGATACGCAGTATTTT.

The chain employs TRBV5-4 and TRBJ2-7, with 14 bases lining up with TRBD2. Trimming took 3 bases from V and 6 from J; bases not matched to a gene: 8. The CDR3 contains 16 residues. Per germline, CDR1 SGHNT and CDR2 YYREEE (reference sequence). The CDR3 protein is CASSSGTSGRGGEQYF. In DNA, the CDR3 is TGTGCCAGCAGCTCAGGGACTAGCGGGAGAGGCGGCGAGCAGTACTTC.

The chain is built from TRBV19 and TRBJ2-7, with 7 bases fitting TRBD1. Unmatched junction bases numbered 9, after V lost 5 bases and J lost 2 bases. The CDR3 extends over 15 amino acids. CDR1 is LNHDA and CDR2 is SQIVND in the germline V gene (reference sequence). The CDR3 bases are TGTGCCAGTAGTCCCGGGGCAGGGGGACCCTACGAGCAGTACTTC. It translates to CASSPGAGGPYEQYF.

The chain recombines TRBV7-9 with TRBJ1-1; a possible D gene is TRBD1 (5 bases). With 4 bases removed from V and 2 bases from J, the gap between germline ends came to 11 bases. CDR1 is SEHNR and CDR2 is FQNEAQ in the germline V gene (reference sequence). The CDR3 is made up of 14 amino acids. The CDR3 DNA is TGTGCCAGCAGCTCACGGGGGGGAAACACTGAAGCTTTCTTT. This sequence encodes CASSSRGGNTEAFF.

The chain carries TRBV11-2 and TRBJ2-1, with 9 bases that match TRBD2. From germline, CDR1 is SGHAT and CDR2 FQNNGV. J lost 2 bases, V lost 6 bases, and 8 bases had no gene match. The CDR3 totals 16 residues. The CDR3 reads CASSSIAGAAYNEQFF. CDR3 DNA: TGTGCCAGCAGTTCAATAGCGGGAGCGGCCTACAATGAGCAGTTCTTC.

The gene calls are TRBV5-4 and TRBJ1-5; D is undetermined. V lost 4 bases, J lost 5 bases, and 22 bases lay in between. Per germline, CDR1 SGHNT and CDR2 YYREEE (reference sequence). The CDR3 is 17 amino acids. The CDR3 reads CASSPLSLGRVDQPQHF. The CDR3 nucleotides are TGTGCCAGCAGCCCCTTATCGTTGGGGAGGGTCGATCAGCCCCAGCATTTT.